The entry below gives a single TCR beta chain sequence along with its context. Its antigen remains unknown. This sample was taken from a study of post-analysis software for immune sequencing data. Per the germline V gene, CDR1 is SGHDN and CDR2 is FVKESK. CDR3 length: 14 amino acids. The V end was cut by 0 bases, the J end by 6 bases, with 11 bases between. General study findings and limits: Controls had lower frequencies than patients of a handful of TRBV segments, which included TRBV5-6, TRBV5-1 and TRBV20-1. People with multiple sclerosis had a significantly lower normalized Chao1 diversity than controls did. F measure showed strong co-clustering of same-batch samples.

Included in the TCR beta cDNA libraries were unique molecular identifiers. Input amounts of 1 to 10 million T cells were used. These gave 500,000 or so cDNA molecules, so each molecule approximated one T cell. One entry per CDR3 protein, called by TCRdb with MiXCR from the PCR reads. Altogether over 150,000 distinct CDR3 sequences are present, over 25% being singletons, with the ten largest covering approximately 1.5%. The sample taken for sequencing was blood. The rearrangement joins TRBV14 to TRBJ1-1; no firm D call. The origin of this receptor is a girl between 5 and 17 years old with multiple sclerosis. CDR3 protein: CASSQDPGHAEAFF. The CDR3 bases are TGTGCCAGCAGCCAAGATCCGGGCCACGCTGAAGCTTTCTTT. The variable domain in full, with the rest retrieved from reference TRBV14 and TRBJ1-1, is EAGVTQFPSHSVIEKGQTVTLRCDPISGHDNLYWYRRVMGKEIKFLLHFVKESKQDESGMPNNRFLAERTGGTYSTLKVQPAELEDSGVYFCASSQDPGHAEAFFGQGTRLTVV.